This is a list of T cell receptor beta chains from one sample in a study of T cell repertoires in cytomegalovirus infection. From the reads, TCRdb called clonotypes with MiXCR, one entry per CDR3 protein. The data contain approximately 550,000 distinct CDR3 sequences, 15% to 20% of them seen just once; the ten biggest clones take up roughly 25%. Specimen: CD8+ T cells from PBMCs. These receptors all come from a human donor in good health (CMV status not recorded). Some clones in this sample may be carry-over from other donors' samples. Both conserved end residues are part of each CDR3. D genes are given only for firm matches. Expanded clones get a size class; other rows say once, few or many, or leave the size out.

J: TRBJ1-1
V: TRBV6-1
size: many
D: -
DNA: TGTGCCAGCAGTGTAGGGGAGGGGATGAACACTGAAGCTTTCTTT
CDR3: CASSVGEGMNTEAFF

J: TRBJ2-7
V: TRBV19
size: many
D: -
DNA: TGTGCCAGTAGTTTAACAGCTGGGGAGCAGTACTTC
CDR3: CASSLTAGEQYF

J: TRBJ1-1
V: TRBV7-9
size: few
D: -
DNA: TGTGCCAGCAGCCTCACCCGCCGGAACACTGAAGCTTTCTTT
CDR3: CASSLTRRNTEAFF

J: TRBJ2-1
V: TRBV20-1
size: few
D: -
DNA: TGCAGTGCTAGGGAGCTCCGAGATTACAATGAGCAGTTCTTC
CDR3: CSARELRDYNEQFF

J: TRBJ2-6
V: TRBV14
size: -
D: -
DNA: TGTGCCAGCAGCCAAGGCTTTTCTGGGGCCAACGTCCTGACTTTC
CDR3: CASSQGFSGANVLTF

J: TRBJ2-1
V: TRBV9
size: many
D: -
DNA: TGTGCCAGCTCCCCGGTTAGCGGTTACAATGAGCAGTTCTTC
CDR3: CASSPVSGYNEQFF

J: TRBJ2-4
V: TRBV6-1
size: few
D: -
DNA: TGTGCCAGCAGTGATTTTGCAGGGACAAGGAGAAACATTCAGTACTTC
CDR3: CASSDFAGTRRNIQYF

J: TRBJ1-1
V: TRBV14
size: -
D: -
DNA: TGTGCCAGCAGCCGCCAGGGAGGTAAAACTGAAGCTTTCTTT
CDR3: CASSRQGGKTEAFF

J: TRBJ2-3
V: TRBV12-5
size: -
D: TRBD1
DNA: TGTGCGAGGGGCCGGGACAGCTCAGCAGCAGATACGCAGTATTTT
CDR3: CARGRDSSAADTQYF

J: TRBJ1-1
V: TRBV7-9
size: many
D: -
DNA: TGTGCCAGCAGCTCACAAGGACTGAACACTGAAGCTTTCTTT
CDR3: CASSSQGLNTEAFF

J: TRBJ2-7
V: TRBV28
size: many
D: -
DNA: TGTGCCAGCAGTTTATTAGGGCAGGACTACGAGCAGTACTTC
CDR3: CASSLLGQDYEQYF

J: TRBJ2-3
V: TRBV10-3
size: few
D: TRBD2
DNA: TGTGCCATCAGGGCTCCCGAGCGGGGTAGAACCACAGATACGCAGTATTTT
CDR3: CAIRAPERGRTTDTQYF

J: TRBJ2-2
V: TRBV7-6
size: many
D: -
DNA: TGTGCCAGCAGCTTAACTTATACCGGGGAGCTGTTTTTT
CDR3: CASSLTYTGELFF

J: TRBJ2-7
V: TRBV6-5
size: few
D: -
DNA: TGTGCCAGCAGATCTAAGGTCCTAGGGACACCTTCCTACGAGCAGTACTTC
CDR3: CASRSKVLGTPSYEQYF

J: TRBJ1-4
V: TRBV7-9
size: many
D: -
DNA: TGTGCCAGCAGCTCCCCATTTGCAGGGGTGAAGGCTAATGAAAAACTGTTTTTT
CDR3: CASSSPFAGVKANEKLFF

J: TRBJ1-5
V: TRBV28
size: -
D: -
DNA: TGTGCCAGCACCAAAGGCAGGGAGCAGCCCCAGCATTTT
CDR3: CASTKGREQPQHF

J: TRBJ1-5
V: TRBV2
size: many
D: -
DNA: TGTGCCAGCAGCGCTCGGGGCGAAGGGTCAGGGGTTAGCAATCAGCCCCAGCATTTT
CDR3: CASSARGEGSGVSNQPQHF

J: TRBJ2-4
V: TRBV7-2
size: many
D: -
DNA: TGTGCCAGCAGCTTGAACAGCGAATTCTTAAACATTCAGTACTTC
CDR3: CASSLNSEFLNIQYF

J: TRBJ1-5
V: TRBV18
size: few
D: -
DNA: TGTGCCAGCTCACCATTCGGTCCCAATCAGCCCCAGCATTTT
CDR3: CASSPFGPNQPQHF

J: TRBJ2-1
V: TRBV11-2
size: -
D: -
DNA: TGTGCCAGCACGTCCAGGGAAGGGTACAATGAGCAGTTCTTC
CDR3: CASTSREGYNEQFF

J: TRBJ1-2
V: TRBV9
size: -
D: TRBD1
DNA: TGTGCCAGCAGCGTAGTAGGGGGCGCCTATGGCTACACCTTC
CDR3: CASSVVGGAYGYTF

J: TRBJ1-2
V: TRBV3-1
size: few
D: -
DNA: TGTGCCAGCAGCCAAGCCCCCCGGGTTAACTATGGCTACACCTTC
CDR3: CASSQAPRVNYGYTF

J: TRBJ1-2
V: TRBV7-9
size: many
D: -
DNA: TGTGCCAGCAGCTCTCCGTTGGGCTACACCTTC
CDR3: CASSSPLGYTF

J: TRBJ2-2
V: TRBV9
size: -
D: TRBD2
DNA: TGTGCCAGCAGCCCCAGCGGGAGGCTAGCGAACACCGGGGAGCTGTTTTTT
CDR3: CASSPSGRLANTGELFF

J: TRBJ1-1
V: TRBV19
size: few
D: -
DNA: TGTGCCAGTAGTAAGAGGGGGTACACTGAAGCTTTCTTT
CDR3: CASSKRGYTEAFF

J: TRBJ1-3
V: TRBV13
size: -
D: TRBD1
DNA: TGTGCCAGCAGCTTAGACGGGACAGGGGGAGGAAACACCATATATTTT
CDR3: CASSLDGTGGGNTIYF

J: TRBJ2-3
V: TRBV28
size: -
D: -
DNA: TGTGCCAGCAGTTTAGGACTGGGGCCGGATACGCAGTATTTT
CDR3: CASSLGLGPDTQYF

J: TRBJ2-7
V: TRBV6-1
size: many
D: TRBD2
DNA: TGTGCCAGCAGCGATAGCGGGAGAGGCTCCGAGCAGTACTTC
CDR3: CASSDSGRGSEQYF

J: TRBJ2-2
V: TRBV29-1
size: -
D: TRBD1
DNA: TGCAGCGTTGCCCCCGGGACAGCGAACACCGGGGAGCTGTTTTTT
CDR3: CSVAPGTANTGELFF

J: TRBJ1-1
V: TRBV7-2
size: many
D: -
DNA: TGTGCCAGCAGCTTAGTATCCGGGACACCTACTGAAGCTTTCTTT
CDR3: CASSLVSGTPTEAFF

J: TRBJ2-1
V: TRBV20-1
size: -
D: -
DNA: TGCAGTGCCCCCTTGGATGAGCAGTTCTTC
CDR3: CSAPLDEQFF

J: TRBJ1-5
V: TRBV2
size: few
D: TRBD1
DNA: TGTGCCAGCAGTGAAGCTGGACAGGCAGTAGGTCAGCCCCAGCATTTT
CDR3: CASSEAGQAVGQPQHF

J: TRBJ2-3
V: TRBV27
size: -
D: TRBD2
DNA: TGTGCCAGCGTACCGACTAGCGGGTTCATGGATACGCAGTATTTT
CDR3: CASVPTSGFMDTQYF

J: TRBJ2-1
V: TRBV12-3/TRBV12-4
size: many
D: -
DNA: TGTGCCAGCTACCCCGGACCGAAAGGCGGCAAACGGACTGATGCCAGCTACAATGAGCAGTTCTTC
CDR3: CASYPGPKGGKRTDASYNEQFF

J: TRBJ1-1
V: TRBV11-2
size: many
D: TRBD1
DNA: TGTGCCAGCAGCTCGGGACAGGGAGGATATATGAACACTGAAGCTTTCTTT
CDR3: CASSSGQGGYMNTEAFF

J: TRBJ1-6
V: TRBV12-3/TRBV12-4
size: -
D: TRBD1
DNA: TGTGCCAGCAGGGGATCGGACAGGCAAAATTCACCCCTCCACTTT
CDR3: CASRGSDRQNSPLHF

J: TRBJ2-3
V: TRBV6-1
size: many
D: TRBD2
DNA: TGTGCCAGCAGTGAAGCTGGACTAGCATGGGATACGCAGTATTTT
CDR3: CASSEAGLAWDTQYF

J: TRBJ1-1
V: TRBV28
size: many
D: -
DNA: TGTGCCAGCAGTTTAAGTCGGGTCGGGGTAGATTTGAACACTGAAGCTTTCTTT
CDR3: CASSLSRVGVDLNTEAFF

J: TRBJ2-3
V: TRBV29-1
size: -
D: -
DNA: TGCAGCGTTGAGAAGGGTTTAGGGGATACGCAGTATTTT
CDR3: CSVEKGLGDTQYF